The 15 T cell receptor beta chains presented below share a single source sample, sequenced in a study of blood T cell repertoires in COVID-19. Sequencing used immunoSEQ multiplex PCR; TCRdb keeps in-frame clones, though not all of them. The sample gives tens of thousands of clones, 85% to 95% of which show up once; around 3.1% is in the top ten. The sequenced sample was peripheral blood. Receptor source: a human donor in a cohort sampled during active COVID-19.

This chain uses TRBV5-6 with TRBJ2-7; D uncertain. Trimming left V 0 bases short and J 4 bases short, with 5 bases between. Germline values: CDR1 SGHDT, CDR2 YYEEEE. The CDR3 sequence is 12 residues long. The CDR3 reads CASSLGEYEQYF. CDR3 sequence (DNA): TGTGCCAGCAGCTTGGGAGAGTACGAGCAGTACTTC. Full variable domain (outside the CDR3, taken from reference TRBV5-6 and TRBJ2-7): DAGVTQSPTHLIKTRGQQVTLRCSPKSGHDTVSWYQQALGQGPQFIFQYYEEEERQRGNFPDRFSGHQFPNYSSELNVNALLLGDSALYLCASSLGEYEQYFGPGTRLTVT.

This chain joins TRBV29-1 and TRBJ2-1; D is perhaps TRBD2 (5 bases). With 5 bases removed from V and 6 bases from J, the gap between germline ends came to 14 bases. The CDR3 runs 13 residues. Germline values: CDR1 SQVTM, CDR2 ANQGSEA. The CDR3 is CSVTQGLGNEQFF. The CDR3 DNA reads TGCAGCGTTACGCAAGGACTGGGCAATGAGCAGTTCTTC.

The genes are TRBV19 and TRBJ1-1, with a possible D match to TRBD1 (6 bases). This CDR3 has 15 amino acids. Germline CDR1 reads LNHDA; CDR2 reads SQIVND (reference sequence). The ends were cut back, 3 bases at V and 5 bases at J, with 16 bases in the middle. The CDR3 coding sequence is TGTGCCAGTAGTATCACAGGGAGGGTCGGGACTGAAGCTTTCTTT. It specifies CASSITGRVGTEAFF.

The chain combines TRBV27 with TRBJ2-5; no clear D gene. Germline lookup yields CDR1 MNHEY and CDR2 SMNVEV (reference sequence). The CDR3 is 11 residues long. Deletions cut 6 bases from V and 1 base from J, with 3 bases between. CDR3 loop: CASSSQETQYF. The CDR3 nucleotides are TGTGCCAGCAGCTCCCAAGAGACCCAGTACTTC.

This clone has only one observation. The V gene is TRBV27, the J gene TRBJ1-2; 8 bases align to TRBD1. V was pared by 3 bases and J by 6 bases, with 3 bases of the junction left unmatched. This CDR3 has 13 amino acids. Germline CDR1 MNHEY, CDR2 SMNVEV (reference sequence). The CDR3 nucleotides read TGTGCCAGCAGTTTCCCAGGGGGCAATGGCTACACCTTC. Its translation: CASSFPGGNGYTF.

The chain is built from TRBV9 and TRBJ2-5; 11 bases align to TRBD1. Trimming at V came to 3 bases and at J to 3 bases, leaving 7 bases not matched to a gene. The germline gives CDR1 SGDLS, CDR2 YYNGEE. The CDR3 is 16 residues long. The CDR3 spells CASSGGTGGFKETQYF. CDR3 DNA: TGTGCCAGCAGCGGCGGGACAGGGGGTTTCAAAGAGACCCAGTACTTC.

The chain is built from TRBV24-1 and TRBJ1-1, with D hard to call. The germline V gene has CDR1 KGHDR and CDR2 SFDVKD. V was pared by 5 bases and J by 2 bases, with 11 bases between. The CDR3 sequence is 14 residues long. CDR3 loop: CATSGGGDNTEAFF. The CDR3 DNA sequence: TGTGCCACCAGTGGGGGAGGCGATAACACTGAAGCTTTCTTT.

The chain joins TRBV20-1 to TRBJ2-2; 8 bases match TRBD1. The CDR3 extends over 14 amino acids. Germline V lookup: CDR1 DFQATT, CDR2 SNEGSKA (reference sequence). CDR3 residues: CSARETGVTGELFF. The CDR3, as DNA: TGCAGCGCTCGTGAGACAGGGGTTACCGGGGAGCTGTTTTTT.

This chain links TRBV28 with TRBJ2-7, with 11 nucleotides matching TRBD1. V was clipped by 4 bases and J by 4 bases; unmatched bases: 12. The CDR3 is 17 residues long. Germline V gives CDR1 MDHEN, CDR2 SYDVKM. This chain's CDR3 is CASSSFPGQGVPYEQYF. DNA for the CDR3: TGTGCCAGCAGTTCATTCCCGGGACAGGGGGTCCCTTACGAGCAGTACTTC.

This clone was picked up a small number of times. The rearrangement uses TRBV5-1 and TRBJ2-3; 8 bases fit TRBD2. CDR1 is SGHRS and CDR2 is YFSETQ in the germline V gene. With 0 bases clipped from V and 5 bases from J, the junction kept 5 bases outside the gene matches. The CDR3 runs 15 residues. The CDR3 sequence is CASSLESSGGDTQYF. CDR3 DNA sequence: TGCGCCAGCAGCTTGGAGTCGAGCGGGGGAGATACGCAGTATTTT. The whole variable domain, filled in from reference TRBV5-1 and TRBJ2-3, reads KAGVTQTPRYLIKTRGQQVTLSCSPISGHRSVSWYQQTPGQGLQFLFEYFSETQRNKGNFPGRFSGRQFSNSRSEMNVSTLELGDSALYLCASSLESSGGDTQYFGPGTRLTVL.

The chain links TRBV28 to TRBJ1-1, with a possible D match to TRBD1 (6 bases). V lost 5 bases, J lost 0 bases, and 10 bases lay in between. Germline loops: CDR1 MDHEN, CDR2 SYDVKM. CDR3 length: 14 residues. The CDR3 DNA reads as TGTGCCAGCAGTAGCAGGGGTTTGAACACTGAAGCTTTCTTT. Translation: CASSSRGLNTEAFF.

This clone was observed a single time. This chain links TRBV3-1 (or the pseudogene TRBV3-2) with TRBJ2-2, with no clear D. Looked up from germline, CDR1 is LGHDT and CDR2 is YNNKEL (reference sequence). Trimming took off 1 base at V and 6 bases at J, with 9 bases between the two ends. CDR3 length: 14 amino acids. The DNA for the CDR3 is TGTGCCAGCAGCCAAGTAGTCAAATCCGGGGAGCTGTTTTTT. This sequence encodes CASSQVVKSGELFF.

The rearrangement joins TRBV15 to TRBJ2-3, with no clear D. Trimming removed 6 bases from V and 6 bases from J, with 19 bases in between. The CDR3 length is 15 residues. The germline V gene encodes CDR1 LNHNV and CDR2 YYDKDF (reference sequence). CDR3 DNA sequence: TGTGCCACCAGTGTGGCTAACTCAGGATCGGATACGCAGTATTTT. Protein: CATSVANSGSDTQYF.

CDR3 loop: CASSLKLAGAREQFF. The CDR3 DNA reads TGTGCCAGCAGCTTAAAGCTAGCGGGAGCTCGTGAGCAGTTCTTC. This chain uses TRBV7-3 with TRBJ2-1, with 10 bases aligning to TRBD2. The V and J ends lost 1 base and 9 bases, in that order; junction bases with no gene match: 6. The CDR3 spans 15 residues. CDR1 SGHTA and CDR2 FQGTGA come from the germline V gene.

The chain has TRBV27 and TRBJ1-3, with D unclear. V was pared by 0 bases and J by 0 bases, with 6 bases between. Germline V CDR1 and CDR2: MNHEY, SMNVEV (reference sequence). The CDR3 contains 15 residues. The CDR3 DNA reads TGTGCCAGCAGTTTATCGTGGCTCTCTGGAAACACCATATATTTT. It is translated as CASSLSWLSGNTIYF.